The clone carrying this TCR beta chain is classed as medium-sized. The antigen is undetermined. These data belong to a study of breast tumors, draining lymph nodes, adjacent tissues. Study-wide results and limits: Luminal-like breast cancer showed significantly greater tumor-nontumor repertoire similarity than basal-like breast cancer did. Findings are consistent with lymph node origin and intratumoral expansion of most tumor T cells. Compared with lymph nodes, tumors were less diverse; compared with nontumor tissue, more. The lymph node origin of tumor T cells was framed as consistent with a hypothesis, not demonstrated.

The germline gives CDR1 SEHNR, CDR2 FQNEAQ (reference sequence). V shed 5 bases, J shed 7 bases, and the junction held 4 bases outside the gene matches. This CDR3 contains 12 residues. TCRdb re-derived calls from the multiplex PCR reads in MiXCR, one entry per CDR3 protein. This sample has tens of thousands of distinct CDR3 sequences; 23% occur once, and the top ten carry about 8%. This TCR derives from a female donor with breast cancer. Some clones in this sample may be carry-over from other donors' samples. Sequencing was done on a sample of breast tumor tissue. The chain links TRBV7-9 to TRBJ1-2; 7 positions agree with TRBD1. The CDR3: CASSPTGTGYTF. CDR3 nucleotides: TGTGCCAGCAGCCCGACAGGGACTGGCTACACCTTC.